This T cell receptor (beta chain) is drawn from a study of cytomegalovirus exposure and HLA in healthy donors. Study as a whole: Within the Caucasian-associated ancestry cluster were more than 75% of the 398 genotyped donors. Study-wide results and caveats: Cytomegalovirus association was listed for approximately 160 TCR beta chains.

This clone has only one observation. Its target is not known. This PCR relied on a set of 60 Vbeta primers and 13 Jbeta primers. Assay: immunoSEQ multiplex PCR; the TCRdb copy retains only in-frame clones and omits some. The sample shows roughly 70,000 clones, around 74% of them seen only once. Trimming removed 5 bases from V and 1 base from J, with 11 bases in between. The CDR3 consists of 14 residues. CDR1 and CDR2 from the germline V gene are SEHNR and FQNEAQ (reference sequence). The sequence was obtained from a human donor in good health. This rearrangement joins TRBV7-9 to TRBJ1-1, with D unresolved. What was sequenced was PBMCs. CDR3 nucleotides: TGTGCCAGCAGCCAATTTCAGTCGAACACTGAAGCTTTCTTT. The encoded protein is CASSQFQSNTEAFF.